This T cell receptor (beta chain) was observed in a study of radiotherapy plus CTLA-4 blockade in lung cancer (dated by TCRdb to the late 2010s). Study-level background: Objective responses were observed in about a sixth of enrolled patients, and disease control was achieved in less than 35%. General study outcomes and caveats: After treatment with radiotherapy and ipilimumab, TCR clones that originated in tumors expanded in peripheral blood. The strongest predictors of response were reported to be early dynamic shifts in blood T cell clones along with a rise in serum interferon-beta following radiation.

Focal radiation therapy combined with CTLA-4 blockade (ipilimumab) was tested in patients with chemo-refractory metastatic non-small-cell lung cancer. According to the germline V gene, CDR1 reads SGHRS and CDR2 reads YFSETQ. From the cysteine up to the phenylalanine, the CDR3 has a length of 12 residues. Only CDR3 DNA remains: 36 bases, in frame from the first base. V is clipped by 1 base and J by 5 bases, and the sequence between their germline boundaries is 7 bases long. Remarks on this clone: Its recognized antigen is unknown. No base quality values were provided; no much bigger clone lies one nucleotide off.

Libraries came from the immunoSEQ multiplex PCR assay. TCRdb provides this immuneACCESS table in a form limited to in-frame rearrangements. Some clones are lacking; in checked studies, under half of them reflect an unresolved V gene, and why the rest are absent is not known. The sample profile shows about 120,000 clones; just under 90% of them were found once. The leading ten clones occupy more than 6.5% of the sample. Sequencing was performed on peripheral blood, taken from a patient treated with radiotherapy plus ipilimumab. Rearrangement joined TRBV5-1 to TRBJ2-7; the D gene could be either TRBD1 or TRBD2, each agreeing at 5 bases. The TCR was taken from a human donor with non-small cell lung cancer that progressed on radiotherapy plus ipilimumab. The CDR3 region reads CASSLRDHEQYF. Here is the DNA: TGCGCCAGCAGCTTGAGGGACCACGAGCAGTACTTC. The reference TRBV5-1 and TRBJ2-7 proteins fill in what lies around the CDR3, so the full variable domain reads KAGVTQTPRYLIKTRGQQVTLSCSPISGHRSVSWYQQTPGQGLQFLFEYFSETQRNKGNFPGRFSGRQFSNSRSEMNVSTLELGDSALYLCASSLRDHEQYFGPGTRLTVT.